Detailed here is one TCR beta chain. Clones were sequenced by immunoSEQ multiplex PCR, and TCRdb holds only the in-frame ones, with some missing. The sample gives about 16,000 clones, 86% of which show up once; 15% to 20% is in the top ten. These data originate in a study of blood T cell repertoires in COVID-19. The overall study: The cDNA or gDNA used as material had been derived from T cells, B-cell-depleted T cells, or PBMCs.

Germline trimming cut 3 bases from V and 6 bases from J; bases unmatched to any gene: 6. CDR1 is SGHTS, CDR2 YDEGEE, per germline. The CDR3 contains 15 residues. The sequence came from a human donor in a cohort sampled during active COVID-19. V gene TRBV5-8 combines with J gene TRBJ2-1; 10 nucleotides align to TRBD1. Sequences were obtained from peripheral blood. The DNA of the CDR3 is TGTGCCAGCAGCTACGGGACAGGGGAACCCAATGAGCAGTTCTTC. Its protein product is CASSYGTGEPNEQFF.